This TCR beta chain stems from a study of identical twins. Regarding this clonotype: Its target is unknown.

TCRdb reanalysed the 5' RACE reads using MiXCR and keeps one entry per CDR3 protein. The table records about 190,000 distinct CDR3 sequences, 15% of them present only once. CDR1 and CDR2 from the germline V gene are ENHRY and SYGVKD. CDR3 length: 11 amino acids. V lost 10 bases and J lost 10, with 11 bases in between. Study results and limitations: Weaker excess twin sharing was seen among beta out-of-frame sequences. Within cord blood, abundant beta clonotypes carried fewer insertions, but memory repertoires showed no such trend.

A further study also used this sample, focusing on T cells expressing NK-cell markers. As reported in that work: In sorted CD3+CD56+NKG2C+, CD3+CD56+NKG2C- and CD3+CD56-NKG2C+ T cells, TCR beta repertoires were obtained.

The sample comprised CD8+ T cells sorted from blood. The gene calls are TRBV10-3 and TRBJ1-6; D not resolved. This sequence was found in a woman aged 18-29 years in good health. The CDR3 DNA reads as TGTGCCACCCAAGACGGCTCACCCCTCCACTTT. Its protein product is CATQDGSPLHF.